The TCR beta chain described here comes from a study of CD8 T cells in Susac syndrome. Study outcomes and limitations: As the study acknowledged, the number of individuals who were part of its TCR sequencing and HLA analysis was relatively small.

The TEMRA cells underwent FACS enrichment, while the CD8+ and CD4+ T cells underwent negative isolation. Germline CDR1 LNHDA, CDR2 SQIVND (reference sequence). The CDR3 spans 16 residues. Losses at the gene ends were 7 bases for V and 4 bases for J; bases not matched to a gene: 12. Worth noting for this clonotype: Its antigen is unidentified.

With random hexamers, reverse transcription was performed on about 0.45 to 1 ug of RNA. Amplification of TCR beta CDR3 by immunoSEQ multiplex PCR spanned 54 Vbeta and 13 Jbeta. MiXCR was run by TCRdb on the immunoSEQ multiplex PCR reads, yielding one entry per CDR3 protein. The data hold about 300,000 distinct CDR3 sequences, with around 90% observed a single time. The V call is TRBV19, the J call TRBJ1-5, with 8 bases matching TRBD1. Input material: CD4+ T cells from PBMCs. This sequence originates from a human donor with multiple sclerosis. The DNA for the CDR3 is TGTGCCAGTATGCGAACAGGGGGGAGTAGGAATCAGCCCCAGCATTTT. Translation: CASMRTGGSRNQPQHF.